What follows are 18 T cell receptor beta chains derived from one specimen sequenced in a study of blood T cell repertoires in COVID-19. The data were produced by immunoSEQ multiplex PCR, yet TCRdb's version contains in-frame clones alone and is incomplete. The sample includes about 170,000 clones, just under 85% of them seen just once. Specimen: peripheral blood. These receptors all stem from a woman of 80 years or more with COVID-19, enrolled during active disease.

The genes are TRBV28 and TRBJ2-7; 13 nucleotides agree with TRBD2. V shed 11 bases, J shed 6 bases, and the junction held 7 bases outside the gene matches. The CDR3 consists of 13 residues. CDR1 is MDHEN, CDR2 SYDVKM, per germline. The CDR3 spells CAGRTSGRGEQYF. In DNA, the CDR3 is TGTGCCGGACGGACTAGCGGGAGAGGCGAGCAGTACTTC.

V and J are TRBV5-1 and TRBJ2-7; possible D gene TRBD2, 6 bases. CDR3 size: 15 residues. The germline V gene has CDR1 SGHRS and CDR2 YFSETQ. V lost 4 bases and J 3 bases, leaving 17 bases between the germline ends. The CDR3 coding sequence is TGCGCCAGCAGCACCACGGGGGAGGTCTACTACGAGCAGTACTTC. Protein: CASSTTGEVYYEQYF.

V gene TRBV7-2 combines with J gene TRBJ1-4; D possibly corresponds to TRBD1 (6 bases). CDR3 length equals 15 residues. CDR1 SGHTA and CDR2 FQGNSA come from the germline V gene. Trimming removed 5 bases from V and 2 bases from J, with 12 bases in between. CDR3 amino acids: CASSKQGTTNEKLFF. CDR3 sequence (DNA): TGTGCCAGCAGCAAACAGGGTACGACTAATGAAAAACTGTTTTTT.

J is TRBJ2-7 and V is TRBV7-9; 9 bases map to TRBD1. Germline values: CDR1 SEHNR, CDR2 FQNEAQ (reference sequence). V shed 5 bases and J 4 bases; nucleotides not matched to a gene: 6. The CDR3 consists of 14 residues. DNA for the CDR3: TGTGCCAGCAGCCCTGGGACAGGGCCTTACGAGCAGTACTTC. Residues: CASSPGTGPYEQYF.

In its sample, this clone was seen once. The gene calls are TRBV12-5 and TRBJ1-5, with 10 positions matching TRBD1. The CDR3 has 21 amino acids. J gave up 0 bases and V 6 bases, and 20 bases lay outside the gene matches. Germline CDR1 and CDR2: LGHNT and FRNRAP. CDR3 in amino acids: CASGPKSGTGVTKSSNQPQHF. The CDR3 coding sequence is TGTGCTAGTGGCCCCAAGTCCGGGACAGGGGTAACGAAATCTAGCAATCAGCCCCAGCATTTT.

This chain uses TRBV5-1 with TRBJ2-5; perhaps TRBD1 as D (6 bases). Germline V CDR1 and CDR2: SGHRS, YFSETQ. Trimming cost V 1 base and J 4 bases, with 11 bases left between them. The CDR3 is 14 amino acids. The chain's CDR3 is CASSLNRAGETQYF. The CDR3, as DNA: TGCGCCAGCAGCTTGAACAGGGCCGGAGAGACCCAGTACTTC.

The V call is TRBV15, the J call TRBJ1-1; 7 bases map to TRBD1. V lost 0 bases to trimming and J lost 4 bases; unmatched junction nucleotides: 5. The germline V gene encodes CDR1 LNHNV and CDR2 YYDKDF (reference sequence). CDR3 length: 15 amino acids. CDR3 amino acids: CATSRDRAGGTEAFF. Written as DNA, the CDR3 is TGTGCCACCAGCAGAGATCGAGCAGGGGGCACTGAAGCTTTCTTT.

J is TRBJ2-3 and V is TRBV18; D perhaps matches TRBD1 (5 bases). V lost 4 bases, J lost 2 bases, and 10 bases lay in between. The CDR3 sequence is 14 residues long. The germline CDR1 and CDR2 sequences are KGHSH and LQKENI. CDR3 in amino acids: CASSRGSPTDTQYF. The CDR3 bases are TGTGCCAGCTCACGGGGCTCTCCCACAGATACGCAGTATTTT. The complete variable domain, with remaining parts taken from reference TRBV18 and TRBJ2-3, reads NAGVMQNPRHLVRRRGQEARLRCSPMKGHSHVYWYRQLPEEGLKFMVYLQKENIIDESGMPKERFSAEFPKEGPSILRIQQVVRGDSAAYFCASSRGSPTDTQYFGPGTRLTVL.

CDR3 residues: CASGDTGGGGSPLHF. The CDR3 DNA reads TGTGCCAGTGGAGACACGGGCGGGGGAGGGTCACCCCTCCACTTT. This chain joins TRBV19 and TRBJ1-6; maybe TRBD1 (5 bases). This CDR3 spans 15 amino acids. Germline V lookup: CDR1 LNHDA, CDR2 SQIVND (reference sequence). Trimming removed 8 bases at V and 10 bases at J, with 21 bases between.

V is TRBV4-1 and J is TRBJ2-1; 9 bases map to TRBD2. CDR1 and CDR2 (germline): MGHRA, YSYEKL. Trimming cost V 7 bases and J 7 bases; bases outside gene matches: 11. The CDR3 loop spans 15 amino acids. The CDR3: CASTGELAGRNEQFF. CDR3 nucleotides: TGCGCCAGCACCGGGGAGCTAGCGGGAAGGAATGAGCAGTTCTTC.

This clone was found once. The CDR3 DNA reads as TGCGCCAGCAGCCAACCGGGACAGGGACTTTCTGGGGCCAACGTCCTGACTTTC. Translating it yields CASSQPGQGLSGANVLTF. V usage is TRBV4-1 and J usage is TRBJ2-6, with 9 bases fitting TRBD1. V was clipped by 2 bases and J by 1 base; unmatched bases: 6. There are 18 residues in the CDR3. CDR1 and CDR2 from the germline V gene are MGHRA and YSYEKL.

The chain carries TRBV7-2 and TRBJ1-2; 7 bases agree with TRBD1. The CDR3 contains 15 residues. The ends lost 4 bases at V and 4 bases at J; junction bases unmatched: 9. The V gene's germline CDR1 is SGHTA and CDR2 FQGNSA. The CDR3 sequence: CASSSRPQGPYGYTF. CDR3 nucleotide sequence: TGTGCCAGCAGCTCGCGACCACAGGGGCCCTATGGCTACACCTTC. The variable domain in full, completed from reference TRBV7-2 and TRBJ1-2, reads GAGVSQSPSNKVTEKGKDVELRCDPISGHTALYWYRQSLGQGLEFLIYFQGNSAPDKSGLPSDRFSAERTGGSVSTLTIQRTQQEDSAVYLCASSSRPQGPYGYTFGSGTRLTVV.

The chain recombines TRBV21-1 with TRBJ1-5. TRBV21-1 is a recognized pseudogene. The CDR3 covers 16 residues. CDR3 DNA: TGTGCCAGCAGCAAAAGGGGGGGGGCGTCGGGTCAGCCCCAGCATTTT. Translated: CASSKRGGASGQPQHF.

This clone came up once. CDR3 in DNA: TGTGCCAGCAGCCTACTCCTGACAGCTAACTATGGCTACACCTTC. This gives the protein CASSLLLTANYGYTF. The rearrangement joins TRBV13 to TRBJ1-2; the D gene is possibly TRBD1 (5 bases). The V gene's germline CDR1 is PRHDT and CDR2 FYEKMQ (reference sequence). V lost 5 bases to trimming and J lost 0 bases, with 13 bases between them. The CDR3 contains 15 residues.

The genes are TRBV7-2 and TRBJ1-1; the match to TRBD1 covers 10 bases. The germline V gene encodes CDR1 SGHTA and CDR2 FQGNSA. After removal of 7 bases from V and 6 bases from J, the junction contained 8 bases not matched to a gene. The CDR3 loop spans 14 amino acids. CDR3: CASTSRGTGAEAFF. DNA of the CDR3: TGTGCCAGCACCTCTAGGGGGACAGGGGCTGAAGCTTTCTTT.

With regard to this clone: Distinct nucleotide sequences in the sample also encode this CDR3. V gene TRBV5-1 combines with J gene TRBJ2-7; D is uncertain. Germline CDR1 and CDR2: SGHRS and YFSETQ. CDR3 length equals 13 residues. The V end was cut by 0 bases, the J end by 4 bases, with 8 bases between. CDR3 DNA: TGCGCCAGCAGCTTGGGCGGTACATACGAGCAGTACTTC. Protein product: CASSLGGTYEQYF.

This chain links TRBV7-3 with TRBJ2-1; D gene unclear. V lost 1 base and J 4 bases, leaving 14 bases between the germline ends. From germline, CDR1 is SGHTA and CDR2 FQGTGA. The CDR3 consists of 16 residues. The CDR3 loop reads CASSLIPRLDYNEQFF. The DNA of the CDR3 is TGTGCCAGCAGCTTAATCCCTCGACTTGATTACAATGAGCAGTTCTTC.

A single count supports this clone. The CDR3 DNA reads as TGTGCCAGCAGCGTTAGACAGCAAGAGACCCAGTACTTC. Protein: CASSVRQQETQYF. The chain uses TRBV14 and TRBJ2-5; weak D call: TRBD1 (5 bases). V was cut by 5 bases and J by 2 bases, with 9 bases left in between. From germline, CDR1 is SGHDN and CDR2 FVKESK. The CDR3 extends over 13 amino acids.